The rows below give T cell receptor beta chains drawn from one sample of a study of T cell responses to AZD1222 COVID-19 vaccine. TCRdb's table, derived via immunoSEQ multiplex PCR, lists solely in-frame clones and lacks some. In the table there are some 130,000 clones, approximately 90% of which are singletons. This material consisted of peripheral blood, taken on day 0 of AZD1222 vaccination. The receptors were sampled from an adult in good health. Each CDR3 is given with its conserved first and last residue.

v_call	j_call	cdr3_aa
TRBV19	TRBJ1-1	CASSIEAGGSEAFF
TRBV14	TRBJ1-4	CASSQDGAKGATNEKLFF
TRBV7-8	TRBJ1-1	CASSLSTEAFF
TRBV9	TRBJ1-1	CASSILGWRENTEAFF
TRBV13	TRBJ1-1	CASSLGINTEAFF
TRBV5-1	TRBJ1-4	CASSLTGATNEKLFF
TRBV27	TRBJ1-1	CASSFLPRGQAFF
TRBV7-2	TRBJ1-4	CASSLENAGGREKLFF
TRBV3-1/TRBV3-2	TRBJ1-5	CASSPTVGNQPQHF
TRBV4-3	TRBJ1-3	CASSRQTGRDTIYF
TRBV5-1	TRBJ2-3	CASGRTGLRDTQYF
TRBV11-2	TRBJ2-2	CASSSLPGLAASNTGELFF
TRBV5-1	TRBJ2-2	CASRSVGGAGELFF
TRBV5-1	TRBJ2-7	CASSMDGTGGLLGEQYF
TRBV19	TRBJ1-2	CASSIQQGAGGYTF
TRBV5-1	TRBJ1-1	CASSIRQGGVDTEAFF
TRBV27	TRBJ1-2	CASSLKQPANYGYTF
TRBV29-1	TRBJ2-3	CSVANWGGTGADTQYF
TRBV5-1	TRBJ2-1	CASSSIAGETHNEQFF
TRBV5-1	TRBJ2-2	CASSFSPSGNTGELFF
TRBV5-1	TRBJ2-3	CASSPGQQGGTDTQYF
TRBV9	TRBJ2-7	CASSVREVSYEQYF
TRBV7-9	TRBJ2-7	CASSLDPGPPYEQYF
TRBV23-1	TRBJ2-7	CASSQSVASGTYEQYF
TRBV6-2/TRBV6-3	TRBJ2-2	CASSYKLAATGELFF
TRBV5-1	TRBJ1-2	CASSLDAENYGYTF
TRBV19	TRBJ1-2	CASSTEEEPPPGQPAYGYTF
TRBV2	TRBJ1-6	CASSALSNNSPLHF